This T cell receptor beta chain was recorded in a study of T cell responses to AZD1222 COVID-19 vaccine. Study-level results: The donors showed a predominance of white British ancestry and of females, with possible underestimation of clonal diversity. Nearly half of the spike-specific TCRs reportedly recognize variant regions that carry no mutations.

The table came from immunoSEQ multiplex PCR; TCRdb's copy has only in-frame clones and leaves some out. The profile covers roughly 140,000 clones, with around nine tenths appearing a single time and over 1.5% taken by the ten largest. Germline V CDR1 and CDR2: SGHTA, FQGNSA. Trimming shortened V by 2 bases and J by 4 bases, and 12 bases separated the two germline ends. The CDR3 extends over 15 amino acids. Concerning this clone: No antigen is known for it.

This specimen consisted of peripheral blood, obtained on day 0 of AZD1222 vaccination. The receptor was derived from an adult in good health. V is TRBV7-2 and J is TRBJ1-5, with unresolved D. Written as DNA, the CDR3 is TGTGCCAGCAGCTTAATTAGGCAGGTTAATCAGCCCCAGCATTTT. Its translation: CASSLIRQVNQPQHF.